Presented here are 15 T cell receptor beta chains from one specimen sequenced in a study of tumor-infiltrating lymphocytes in oesophageal squamous cell carcinoma. TCRdb re-called the PCR reads with MiXCR, one entry per CDR3 protein. Altogether 15,000 to 20,000 distinct CDR3 sequences are present, 35% to 55% being singletons, with the ten largest covering under 50%. Sequencing was performed on blood. The receptors were gathered from a female donor with esophageal squamous cell carcinoma.

This clonotype showed up many times. The rearrangement uses TRBV2 and TRBJ2-7; D remains unclear. Germline V gives CDR1 SNHLY, CDR2 FYNNEI. V lost 6 bases, J lost 3 bases, and 12 bases lay in between. The CDR3 has 13 residues. As DNA, the CDR3 is TGTGCCAGCAGCCCCCGCCAAGTCTACGAGCAGTACTTC. As protein: CASSPRQVYEQYF.

This clonotype was seen many times. The chain uses TRBV11-3 and TRBJ2-2; D ambiguous. Trimming stripped 6 bases from V and 6 bases from J, with 5 bases between. This CDR3 contains 11 residues. Germline lookup yields CDR1 SGHNT and CDR2 YENEEA. CDR3 DNA sequence: TGTGCCAGCAGTAGGGCCGGGGAGCTGTTTTTT. This translates into CASSRAGELFF.

This clonotype was detected ten times or more. The chain has TRBV24-1 and TRBJ2-1, with 7 bases lining up with TRBD1. This CDR3 spans 13 amino acids. Germline CDR1 KGHDR, CDR2 SFDVKD. The J segment lost 8 bases and the V segment lost 7 bases, leaving 7 bases of the junction unmatched. DNA of the CDR3: TGTGCCACCAGCTCCACAGGGGTCGATGAGCAGTTCTTC. Protein sequence: CATSSTGVDEQFF.

To note about this clonotype: Its ends do not fully match the called genes, so a read error is possible. The chain uses TRBV7-2 and TRBJ2-5; D is undetermined. The CDR3 is 14 amino acids. Looked up from germline, CDR1 is SGHTA and CDR2 is FQGNSA. CDR3 residues: CASSFYVDDSPLHF. Written as DNA, the CDR3 is TGTGCCAGCAGCTTTTATGTGGACGATTCACCCCTCCACTTC. The full variable domain, rest sourced from reference TRBV7-2 and TRBJ2-5, is GAGVSQSPSNKVTEKGKDVELRCDPISGHTALYWYRQSLGQGLEFLIYFQGNSAPDKSGLPSDRFSAERTGGSVSTLTIQRTQQEDSAVYLCASSFYVDDSPLHFGPGTRLLVL.

Relative to its sample, this clonotype is medium-sized. The rearrangement joins TRBV7-3 to TRBJ2-5, with TRBD2 as a possible D gene (6 bases). The CDR3 length is 15 residues. Germline CDR1 and CDR2: SGHTA and FQGTGA. The V and J ends lost 0 bases and 5 bases respectively, with 13 bases between them. The DNA of the CDR3 is TGTGCCAGCAGCTTAACGGGCGGGGAGGTGGAGACCCAGTACTTC. Translating gives CASSLTGGEVETQYF.

About this clonotype itself: The missing conserved phenylalanine or tryptophan at the end of this CDR3 makes a read error likely. The limits of the CDR3 on the DNA are not certain, so only TCRdb's listed CDR3 is given. The chain combines TRBV7-9 with TRBJ2-6; the table's D call of TRBD2 was not tested on the DNA. The CDR3 extends over 17 residues, inclusive of both ends. Germline V gives CDR1 SEHNR, CDR2 FQNEAQ (reference sequence). This CDR3 is CASSSRLARGDIQYFGA.

For this clonotype: The junction departs from the called germline gene at one end, perhaps through a read error. The chain is built from TRBV12-3 or TRBV12-4 and TRBJ1-6, with a possible D match to TRBD1 (5 bases). The CDR3 contains 14 residues. The CDR3 sequence is CASSLVGVPYGQYF. The CDR3 nucleotides are TGTGCCAGCAGTTTAGTGGGGGTCCCCTACGGGCAGTACTTT.

This chain uses TRBV12-3 or TRBV12-4 with TRBJ2-7; D not resolved. Judging by the DNA end, TRBJ2-1 fits better; the J call may be wrong. CDR3 length: 13 residues. The CDR3 nucleotides are TGTGCCAGCAGCTTTTCGGCCTTTGGTGAGCAGTTCTTC. It encodes CASSFSAFGEQFF.

This chain connects TRBV7-9 to TRBJ1-1, with D unclear. The CDR3 has 13 residues. Looked up from germline, CDR1 is SEHNR and CDR2 is FQNEAQ (reference sequence). V lost 2 bases to trimming and J lost 1 base, with 5 bases between them. DNA of the CDR3: TGTGCCAGCAGCTTAAGTCAGAACACTGAAGCTTTCTTT. Translating it yields CASSLSQNTEAFF. The full variable domain, rest sourced from reference TRBV7-9 and TRBJ1-1, is DTGVSQNPRHKITKRGQNVTFRCDPISEHNRLYWYRQTLGQGPEFLTYFQNEAQLEKSRLLSDRFSAERPKGSFSTLEIQRTEQGDSAMYLCASSLSQNTEAFFGQGTRLTVV.

This clonotype was counted a few times. An end of the junction differs from the germline gene, which may be a read error. Written as DNA, the CDR3 is TGTGCTAGCAGTCCGATCGGACTAGCGCCTAACAATGAGCAGTTCTTC. Translation gives CASSPIGLAPNNEQFF. V gene TRBV7-6 combines with J gene TRBJ2-1; 9 nucleotides line up with TRBD2. This CDR3 contains 16 residues. CDR1 and CDR2 from the germline V gene are SGHVS and FNYEAQ.

Turning to this clonotype: One junction end disagrees with the germline gene, perhaps due to a read error. The V and J genes are TRBV7-9 and TRBJ2-7; D may be TRBD1 (5 bases). CDR1 is SEHNR, CDR2 FQNEAQ, per germline (reference sequence). This CDR3 has 15 residues. The CDR3: CASSLQGTSNSPLHF. The CDR3 nucleotides read TGTGCCAGCAGCTTACAGGGTACATCTAATTCACCCCTCCACTTC.

In this sample, this clonotype is large (0.1 to 1%). A read error may produce the germline difference seen at one junction end. V is TRBV7-7 and J is TRBJ2-1; D unresolved. Germline V gene lookup returns CDR1 SSHAT and CDR2 FNYEAQ (reference sequence). This CDR3 spans 15 amino acids. The CDR3 spells CASSLEEATNNEQFF. The CDR3 DNA reads TGTGCTAGCAGCTTAGAAGAGGCTACCAACAATGAGCAGTTCTTC.

This clonotype was detected only once. The CDR3 carries no conserved terminal phenylalanine or tryptophan, so it likely arises from a read error. The DNA is omitted, as the CDR3 cannot be located on it reliably, and the CDR3 follows TCRdb's listing. V usage is TRBV7-8 and J usage is TRBJ2-3; the table calls TRBD2, which could not be checked here. Germline V lookup: CDR1 SGHVS, CDR2 FQNEAQ. The CDR3 has 15 residues if both end residues are counted. CDR3 sequence: CASSFSGQETQYFGP.

This clonotype came up a few times. The rearrangement uses TRBV7-2 and TRBJ2-3; 16 nucleotides line up with TRBD2. The germline V gene encodes CDR1 SGHTA and CDR2 FQGNSA. V trimming: 5 bases; J trimming: 5 bases; junction bases outside the gene matches: 7. The CDR3 has 17 residues. CDR3 amino acids: CASSPGTSGGAEDTQYF. Written as DNA, the CDR3 is TGTGCCAGCAGCCCTGGGACTAGCGGGGGGGCGGAAGATACGCAGTATTTT.

The sample holds many counts of this clonotype. The V gene is TRBV19, the J gene TRBJ1-5, with 10 bases that match TRBD1. The J segment lost 6 bases and the V segment lost 7 bases, leaving 15 bases of the junction unmatched. The CDR3 is 17 residues long. CDR1 LNHDA and CDR2 SQIVND come from the germline V gene (reference sequence). CDR3 loop: CASIPGQGKRLGQPQHF. DNA for the CDR3: TGTGCCAGTATCCCGGGACAGGGGAAAAGGCTGGGTCAGCCCCAGCATTTT.